Listed here are 21 T cell receptor beta chains from one sample, sequenced in a study of shared clonotypes between healthy human individuals (TCRdb year 2020). Receptor amplification or capture employed the immunoSEQ multiplex PCR assay. TCRdb limited this immuneACCESS table to in-frame rearrangements with V and J called. A share of clones is missing; checked studies link under half to unresolved V genes, and the rest is unexplained. The sample table shows roughly 2.1 million clones, and roughly 91% are seen once. The ten largest clones take up around 1.7% of the sample. CD8 naive samples were CD45RO-negative cells positively selected for CCR7, giving a CD45RA+CCR7+ population that excluded TemRA cells. What was sequenced was naive CD8+ T cells from PBMCs. The meaning of the sample's cell subset or site label: CD45RA+CCR7+. These receptors were taken from a man aged 18 to 30 in good health. Some clones in this sample may be carry-over from other donors' samples.

This rearrangement joins TRBV19 to TRBJ2-1, with TRBD1 matching 11 bases. This CDR3 is 17 amino acids long. Germline loops: CDR1 LNHDA, CDR2 SQIVND (reference sequence). The J segment lost 4 bases and the V segment lost 3 bases, leaving 8 bases of the junction unmatched. The CDR3 sequence: CASSIIGQGAMYNEQFF. CDR3 DNA sequence: TGTGCCAGTAGTATTATTGGACAGGGGGCCATGTACAATGAGCAGTTCTTC. Full variable domain (outside the CDR3, taken from reference TRBV19 and TRBJ2-1): DGGITQSPKYLFRKEGQNVTLSCEQNLNHDAMYWYRQDPGQGLRLIYYSQIVNDFQKGDIAEGYSVSREKKESFPLTVTSAQKNPTAFYLCASSIIGQGAMYNEQFFGPGTRLTVL.

The chain combines TRBV19 with TRBJ2-7; D uncertain. Germline CDR1 and CDR2: LNHDA and SQIVND (reference sequence). The CDR3 runs to 13 residues. Trimming cost V 5 bases and J 6 bases, with 14 bases left between them. The CDR3 sequence is CASSPLVSLEQYF. In DNA form, the CDR3 reads TGTGCCAGTAGTCCATTAGTATCCCTCGAGCAGTACTTC.

This sequence joins TRBV7-2 and TRBJ2-2, with 9 bases lining up with TRBD1. Germline lookup yields CDR1 SGHTA and CDR2 FQGNSA. This CDR3 is built from 17 residues. The V gene end was trimmed by 4 bases and the J gene end by 2 bases; junction bases not matched to a gene: 8. The CDR3 DNA reads as TGTGCCAGCAGCTCACCGAGGGACAGGGTAAACACCGGGGAGCTGTTTTTT. This encodes CASSSPRDRVNTGELFF.

The CDR3 coding sequence is TGTGCCACCAGCAGAGATTTTAAGAGGCCAGCTTACGAGCAGTACTTC. Protein: CATSRDFKRPAYEQYF. The chain combines TRBV15 with TRBJ2-7; D gene unclear. The germline gives CDR1 LNHNV, CDR2 YYDKDF (reference sequence). This CDR3 has 16 residues. Trimming took off 0 bases at V and 4 bases at J, with 16 bases between the two ends.

The chain uses TRBV2 and TRBJ2-6; D remains unclear. V lost 8 bases and J 1 base, leaving 12 bases between the germline ends. CDR1 and CDR2 (germline): SNHLY, FYNNEI. This CDR3 has 15 residues. CDR3 bases: TGTGCCAGCCGGACGGTTTATTCTGGGGCCAACGTCCTGACTTTC. It translates to CASRTVYSGANVLTF.

This chain joins TRBV28 and TRBJ2-7; D is possibly TRBD1 or TRBD2 (6 bases each). The V gene lost 1 base and the J gene lost 4 bases, with 11 bases spanning the gap. This CDR3 contains 14 residues. Germline loops: CDR1 MDHEN, CDR2 SYDVKM. The CDR3 region is CASSLYTGAYEQYF. CDR3 bases: TGTGCCAGCAGTTTATACACGGGGGCGTACGAGCAGTACTTC.

The chain uses TRBV4-3 and TRBJ2-1; D possibly corresponds to TRBD2 (6 bases). Germline assignment: CDR1 LGHNA and CDR2 YSLEER. This CDR3 contains 18 residues. The ends were cut back, 0 bases at V and 1 base at J, with 16 bases in the middle. The CDR3 nucleotides read TGCGCCAGCAGCCAAGATGATTTTCGGGGGTCTTCCTACAATGAGCAGTTCTTC. It yields the protein CASSQDDFRGSSYNEQFF.

The genes are TRBV2 and TRBJ1-5; D call uncertain. The germline gives CDR1 SNHLY, CDR2 FYNNEI. V was cut by 6 bases and J by 7 bases, with 16 bases left in between. CDR3 size: 14 residues. CDR3 bases: TGTGCCAGCAGGGGCCGAGGAGCGGGGCAGCCCCAGCATTTT. Its translation is CASRGRGAGQPQHF. Looking up the rest from reference TRBV2 and TRBJ1-5 gives the full variable domain: EPEVTQTPSHQVTQMGQEVILRCVPISNHLYFYWYRQILGQKVEFLVSFYNNEISEKSEIFDDQFSVERPDGSNFTLKIRSTKLEDSAMYFCASRGRGAGQPQHFGDGTRLSIL.

Comment on this clone: Additional DNA sequences in this sample encode the identical CDR3. The V and J genes are TRBV19 and TRBJ1-5; D remains unclear. V lost 3 bases to trimming and J lost 0 bases, with 9 bases between them. This CDR3 region has 15 residues. The germline V gene encodes CDR1 LNHDA and CDR2 SQIVND (reference sequence). The CDR3 loop reads CASSMGDYSNQPQHF. CDR3 DNA sequence: TGTGCCAGTAGTATGGGTGATTATAGCAATCAGCCCCAGCATTTT.

The gene calls are TRBV30 and TRBJ1-6; perhaps TRBD1 as D (5 bases). In germline, CDR1 is GTSNPN, CDR2 SVGIG (reference sequence). This CDR3 contains 15 residues. V was pared by 2 bases and J by 10 bases, with 18 bases between. CDR3 DNA: TGTGCCTGGAGTTCCGGTGACACGGGGGGATCACCCCTCCACTTT. It translates to CAWSSGDTGGSPLHF.

V gene TRBV4-1 combines with J gene TRBJ2-7; D tentatively reads TRBD1 or TRBD2 (5 bases each). This CDR3 has 14 residues. Germline V gene lookup returns CDR1 MGHRA and CDR2 YSYEKL. The V end lost 3 bases, the J end lost 5 bases, and 14 bases lay between the germline ends. The DNA for the CDR3 is TGCGCCAGCAGCCAGGGACCTTCCCAAGACGAGCAGTACTTC. It codes for CASSQGPSQDEQYF.

The chain employs TRBV29-1 and TRBJ1-1; no reliable D call. The germline CDR1 and CDR2 sequences are SQVTM and ANQGSEA. The CDR3 has 14 amino acids. V lost 2 bases and J lost 5, with 15 bases in between. Written as DNA, the CDR3 is TGCAGCGTTGAACCCCGGACCCGTGGGACTGAAGCTTTCTTT. This gives the protein CSVEPRTRGTEAFF.

V usage is TRBV27 and J usage is TRBJ1-1; D is unresolved. CDR3 length: 16 residues. Germline lookup yields CDR1 MNHEY and CDR2 SMNVEV (reference sequence). Trimming took 0 bases from V and 0 from J, leaving 11 bases between them. CDR3 nucleotides: TGTGCCAGCAGTTTATCGATGAGGAGACTGAACACTGAAGCTTTCTTT. This gives the protein CASSLSMRRLNTEAFF.

The chain joins TRBV30 to TRBJ1-6; 10 bases map to TRBD1. This CDR3 is 15 amino acids long. V was pared by 4 bases and J by 8 bases, with 8 bases of the junction left unmatched. Germline V gene data show CDR1 as GTSNPN and CDR2 as SVGIG (reference sequence). DNA of the CDR3: TGTGCCTGGATTCCAGGGACAGGGGTGTATTCACCCCTCCACTTT. Translating gives CAWIPGTGVYSPLHF.

The CDR3 DNA follows: TGTGCCAGCAGCCCCAACGTATCCCCCTACGAGCAGTACTTC. It translates to CASSPNVSPYEQYF. V is TRBV7-8 and J is TRBJ2-7; no definite D call. Germline-derived CDR1 and CDR2 are SGHVS and FQNEAQ. Deletions cut 5 bases from V and 2 bases from J, with 13 bases between. This CDR3 is built from 14 residues.

This clone was observed a single time. This chain uses TRBV5-4 with TRBJ2-7, with 9 nucleotides matching TRBD2. Per germline, CDR1 SGHNT and CDR2 YYREEE (reference sequence). V was clipped by 4 bases and J by 3 bases; unmatched bases: 8. CDR3 length: 15 residues. CDR3 nucleotides: TGTGCCAGCAGCCGGGCGTCTAGCGGGAACTACGAGCAGTACTTC. Protein product: CASSRASSGNYEQYF.

This clone has a single count. V is TRBV2 and J is TRBJ2-7; D is unresolved. The V gene lost 6 bases and the J gene lost 6 bases, with 27 bases spanning the gap. CDR3 size: 17 residues. Germline CDR1 reads SNHLY; CDR2 reads FYNNEI. The CDR3 coding sequence is TGTGCCAGCAGCCCCTCGAGGCGCGTTGTGGGCCCACTCGAGCAGTACTTC. The encoded protein is CASSPSRRVVGPLEQYF. The full variable domain, completed using reference TRBV2 and TRBJ2-7, is EPEVTQTPSHQVTQMGQEVILRCVPISNHLYFYWYRQILGQKVEFLVSFYNNEISEKSEIFDDQFSVERPDGSNFTLKIRSTKLEDSAMYFCASSPSRRVVGPLEQYFGPGTRLTVT.

This chain joins TRBV19 and TRBJ2-5; 12 bases are a match to TRBD2. Germline V gene sequence: CDR1 LNHDA, CDR2 SQIVND (reference sequence). Trimming removed 0 bases from V and 4 bases from J; junction bases left unmatched: 0. There are 15 residues in the CDR3. The CDR3 DNA is TGTGCCAGTAGTATAGAGGGACTAGCGGGAGAGACCCAGTACTTC. Translated, it gives CASSIEGLAGETQYF.

In its sample, this clone was seen once. The V call is TRBV29-1, the J call TRBJ1-2, with D unclear. From germline, CDR1 is SQVTM and CDR2 ANQGSEA. The CDR3 consists of 11 residues. Trimming cost V 6 bases and J 8 bases, with 13 bases left between them. CDR3 sequence: CSVRGPGGYTF. CDR3 bases: TGCAGCGTCCGCGGACCGGGAGGCTACACCTTC.

The gene calls are TRBV7-9 and TRBJ2-7; D unclear. V lost 1 base, J lost 3 bases, and 10 bases lay in between. This CDR3 region has 14 residues. Germline V gives CDR1 SEHNR, CDR2 FQNEAQ (reference sequence). CDR3 sequence reads: CASSLEGYNYEQYF. The CDR3 DNA reads as TGTGCCAGCAGCTTAGAGGGCTATAACTACGAGCAGTACTTC.

CDR3 sequence reads: CASSVELGGETQYF. Written as DNA, the CDR3 is TGTGCCAGCAGCGTAGAGCTGGGGGGAGAGACCCAGTACTTC. The chain employs TRBV9 and TRBJ2-5; D possibly corresponds to TRBD2 (6 bases). With 0 bases removed from V and 4 bases from J, the gap between germline ends came to 10 bases. Germline loops: CDR1 SGDLS, CDR2 YYNGEE. The CDR3 spans 14 residues.